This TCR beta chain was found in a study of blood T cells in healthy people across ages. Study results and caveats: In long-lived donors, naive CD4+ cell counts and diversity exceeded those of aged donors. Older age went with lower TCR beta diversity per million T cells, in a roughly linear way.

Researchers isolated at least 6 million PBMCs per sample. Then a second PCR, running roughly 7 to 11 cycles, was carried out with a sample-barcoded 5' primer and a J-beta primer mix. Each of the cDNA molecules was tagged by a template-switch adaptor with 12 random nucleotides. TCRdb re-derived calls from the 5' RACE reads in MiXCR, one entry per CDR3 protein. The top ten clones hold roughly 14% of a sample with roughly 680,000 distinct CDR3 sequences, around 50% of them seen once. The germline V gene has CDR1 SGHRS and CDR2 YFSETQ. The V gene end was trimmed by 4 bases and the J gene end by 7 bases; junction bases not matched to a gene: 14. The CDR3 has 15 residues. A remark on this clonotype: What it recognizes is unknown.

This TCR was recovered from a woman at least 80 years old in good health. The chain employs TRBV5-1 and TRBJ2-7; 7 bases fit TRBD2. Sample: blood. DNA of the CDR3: TGCGCCAGCAGCCTACCGGGGGGACTAAACAATGAGCAGTACTTC. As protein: CASSLPGGLNNEQYF.